This entry concerns a single TCR beta chain. Its antigen remains unknown. This sample was taken from a study of T cell clones after liver transplantation. The overall study: Until 12-24 months post-transplant, subjects got standard immunosuppression and no induction. Broader study findings: Conclusions were preliminary, with small, heterogeneous patient groups.

Sequencing used immunoSEQ multiplex PCR; TCRdb keeps in-frame clones, though not all of them. This table holds more than 45,000 clones, about 70% found once. CDR1 is WSHSY and CDR2 is SAAADI in the germline V gene. Trimming shortened V by 8 bases and J by 7 bases, and 15 bases separated the two germline ends. The CDR3 has 13 residues. The sequence derives from a human patient who received a liver transplant. The graft donor may have given rise to some T cells. Sequences were derived from CD4+ T cells from blood, sampled at the approximately 16-month timepoint. This sequence joins TRBV10-2 and TRBJ1-5; D gene uncertain. The CDR3, as DNA: TGCGCCAGCTCCCATGGGGAAAGGCAGCCCCAGCATTTT. This sequence encodes CASSHGERQPQHF.